Listed below are T cell receptor beta chains from one sample, sequenced in a study of cytomegalovirus exposure and HLA in healthy donors. Repertoires were generated with immunoSEQ multiplex PCR, while TCRdb's copy carries only in-frame clones and drops some. The sample lists 100,000 to 150,000 clones; roughly 8.8% were seen once. The sequenced sample was PBMCs. These receptors all come from a woman aged 35 to 49 in good health and CMV-seropositive. The CDR3 runs from the conserved cysteine through the conserved F or W. Each record gives: J gene, D gene, clone size, V gene, CDR3 DNA, CDR3 protein. A D gene is named only where the DNA matches it firmly. Expanded clones are given a class, and other clones once, few, many or no size at all.

TRBJ1-1 | . | . | TRBV6-5 | TGTGCCAGCAGTTACTCCGGGGTCAGGACTGAAGCTTTCTTT | CASSYSGVRTEAFF
TRBJ2-7 | . | few | TRBV7-9 | TGTGCCAGCAGCAACCGGACAGGAGGGGCTTACGAGCAGTACTTC | CASSNRTGGAYEQYF
TRBJ1-6 | . | . | TRBV4-1 | TGCGCCAGCAGCCAAGATATGACAGTTTCATCCCTCCACTTT | CASSQDMTVSSLHF
TRBJ2-1 | . | . | TRBV5-6 | TGTGCCAGCAGCTTGGGTCAATTACTTTACAATGAGCAGTTCTTC | CASSLGQLLYNEQFF
TRBJ2-3 | TRBD2 | few | TRBV6-5 | TGTGCCAGCAGTCTCGGACTAGCGAAATCAGACACGCAGTATTTT | CASSLGLAKSDTQYF
TRBJ1-1 | . | few | TRBV10-3 | TGTGCCATCAGTGAGACATCAGTGGAAGCTTTCTTT | CAISETSVEAFF
TRBJ2-5 | . | few | TRBV9 | TGTGCCAGCAGCCTAGGTCCGGGGACTTCTTTGGAGACCCAGTACTTC | CASSLGPGTSLETQYF
TRBJ1-5 | . | few | TRBV5-3 | TGTGCCAGAAGCTTGGGAGGTATTCAGCCCCAGCATTTT | CARSLGGIQPQHF
TRBJ2-4 | . | . | TRBV4-2 | TGTGCCAGCTCATCCTCTAGTGTTGTCGAGGACTTC | CASSSSSVVEDF
TRBJ1-2 | . | . | TRBV6-1 | TGTGCCAGCAGTGTGGGGGAGGGCTATGGCTACACCTTC | CASSVGEGYGYTF
TRBJ2-7 | TRBD1 | . | TRBV6-5 | TGTGCCACCGGACAGGGCGCCTACGAGCAGTACTTC | CATGQGAYEQYF
TRBJ1-1 | . | . | TRBV6-5 | TGTGCCAGCAGGGCAGGTATGGAAGCTTTCTTT | CASRAGMEAFF
TRBJ1-1 | TRBD1 | . | TRBV6-5 | TGTGCCAGCAGTTACCCCGGACAGGGAGGGACTGAAGCTTTCTTT | CASSYPGQGGTEAFF
TRBJ1-4 | . | . | TRBV7-2 | TGTGCCAGCAGCCTTCAAGGAGGCTCTAATGAAAAACTGTTTTTT | CASSLQGGSNEKLFF
TRBJ2-7 | . | once | TRBV6-5 | TGTGCCAGCAGTTTGGTACAGGGCTACGAGCAGTACTTC | CASSLVQGYEQYF
TRBJ2-7 | TRBD1 | . | TRBV14 | TGTGCCAGCAGGTCGACAGGGATCAACGAGCAGTACTTC | CASRSTGINEQYF
TRBJ2-5 | . | few | TRBV6-1 | TGTGCCAGCAGCCCGGCGGTGCAGACCCAGTACTTC | CASSPAVQTQYF
TRBJ2-7 | TRBD2 | few | TRBV7-9 | TGTGCCAGCAGCTTAGGGGGAGGGGAGGGGTCGGAATACGAGCAGTACTTC | CASSLGGGEGSEYEQYF
TRBJ2-5 | TRBD1 | . | TRBV7-8 | TGTGCCAGCAGCTTCACGGGACAGGGTTTACAAGAGACCCAGTACTTC | CASSFTGQGLQETQYF
TRBJ2-1 | TRBD1 | . | TRBV5-1 | TGCGCCAGCAGCTTATCAATTGGGACAGTACTCAATGAGCAGTTCTTC | CASSLSIGTVLNEQFF
TRBJ1-1 | TRBD1 | . | TRBV11-3 | TGTGCCAGCAGCGGACCACCGCAGGGGGACACTGAAGCTTTCTTT | CASSGPPQGDTEAFF
TRBJ2-3 | . | few | TRBV6-1 | TGTGCCAGCTTAGGACTGAACACAGATACGCAGTATTTT | CASLGLNTDTQYF